This T cell receptor (beta chain) was retrieved from a study of CD8 T cells in Susac syndrome. Study-level background: Within the group of sequenced Susac syndrome patients, six had active disease and eight were in remission.

The RNA input was roughly 0.45 to 1 ug, and it was reverse transcribed with random hexamers. The method of amplification for TCR beta CDR3 was immunoSEQ multiplex PCR, covering 54 Vbeta and 13 Jbeta. TCRdb analysed the immunoSEQ multiplex PCR reads with MiXCR anew, one entry per CDR3 protein. The sample gives 100,000 or so distinct CDR3 sequences, roughly 96% of which show up once; 0.3% to 0.35% is in the top ten. Overall study findings and caveats: Susac-specific public clones were found in total CD8+ and CD8+ TEMRA repertoires, numbering under 20 and five, respectively.

The CDR3 covers 12 residues. Germline V CDR1 and CDR2: SNHLY, FYNNEI. The V and J ends lost 7 bases and 5 bases respectively, with 11 bases between them. Points on this clonotype: What it binds is unknown.

The sequence derives from a human donor with Susac syndrome. Sequencing was done on a sample of CD8+ T cells from PBMCs. The genes are TRBV2 and TRBJ2-5; D might be TRBD2 (5 bases). The CDR3 bases are TGTGCCAGCAACTCTGGGGAGGAGACCCAGTACTTC. Translating gives CASNSGEETQYF.